The source of this T cell receptor beta chain is a study of T cell responses to AZD1222 COVID-19 vaccine. Notes on the study in general: Repertoire samples came only from after the peak T cell response.

As regards this clone: Antigen unknown.

The method was immunoSEQ multiplex PCR; TCRdb's version includes in-frame clones alone and lacks a portion of them. The repertoire consists of tens of thousands of clones, with about 90% occurring once and the leading ten covering just under 2%. This CDR3 has 15 amino acids. CDR1 and CDR2 (germline): SGHTA, FQGTGA. V lost 0 bases and J 2 bases, leaving 10 bases between the germline ends. This receptor was taken from an adult in good health. The chain has TRBV7-3 and TRBJ1-2, with D possibly TRBD1 on 5 matching bases. The specimen was peripheral blood, collected on day 0 of AZD1222 vaccination. The CDR3 sequence: CASSLTPGFNYGYTF. CDR3 nucleotides: TGTGCCAGCAGCTTAACACCAGGGTTCAACTATGGCTACACCTTC.